This T cell receptor beta chain was documented in a study of identifying expanded T cells in peripheral blood. About this clone itself: Its cognate antigen is unknown.

General observations from the study: Variance in clone template counts between roughly two-week samples significantly increased with total template count across all healthy donors.

TCRdb's table, derived via immunoSEQ multiplex PCR, lists solely in-frame clones and lacks some. The sample lists about 94,000 clones; 88% were seen once. The CDR3 consists of 13 residues. V was cut by 5 bases and J by 4 bases, with 11 bases left in between. The germline CDR1 and CDR2 sequences are LNHDA and SQIVND (reference sequence). The sequence came from a person aged 18-69 years in good health. The chain links TRBV19 to TRBJ1-1; D unclear. Source material: blood. The DNA for the CDR3 is TGTGCCAGTAGTTTCGGGGTAGCCACTGAAGCTTTCTTT. Amino acids: CASSFGVATEAFF.